The present TCR beta chain was sequenced within a study of cytomegalovirus exposure and HLA in healthy donors. The PCR was carried out with 60 Vbeta primers and 13 Jbeta primers. Original methodology: Later reanalysis found tens of millions of unique TCR beta chains, some 10 million of them shared. Clones were sequenced by immunoSEQ multiplex PCR, and TCRdb holds only the in-frame ones, with some missing. Clone size and V and J calls were adopted from that table, with D and trimming inferred from the DNA. The data contain approximately 110,000 clones, around 15% of them singletons. There are 15 residues in the CDR3. From germline, CDR1 is MGHRA and CDR2 YSYEKL. Trimming removed 0 bases from V and 3 bases from J, with 8 bases in between.

The source of this sequence is a female donor in good health and CMV-seronegative. The V gene is TRBV4-1, the J gene TRBJ2-2; no definite D call. Sequenced sample: PBMCs. The chain's CDR3 is CASSQEPYYTGELFF. DNA for the CDR3: TGCGCCAGCAGCCAAGAACCCTACTACACCGGGGAGCTGTTTTTT.